One sample yielded the 28 T cell receptor beta chains listed below, sequenced in a study of post-analysis software for immune sequencing data. For these receptors, no antigen is known. The study's findings and limits: The study found TRBV5-6, TRBV5-1 and TRBV20-1 among five TRBV segments more frequent in patients than controls.

The library was made from cDNA and included unique molecular identifiers. Each CDR3 protein gets one entry after TCRdb re-called the PCR reads with MiXCR. Of around 250,000 distinct CDR3 sequences in the sample, 36% are singletons; the top ten hold 4.5% to 5.5%. The sequenced sample consisted of blood. These receptors all come from a girl aged 5-17 years with multiple sclerosis.

The chain couples TRBV29-1 to TRBJ2-7; TRBD2 agrees at 8 bases. The CDR3 spans 12 residues. V dropped 6 bases and J dropped 6; count of bases not matched to a gene: 7. CDR1 and CDR2 (germline): SQVTM, ANQGSEA. This CDR3 reads CSVGLGTSEQYF. CDR3 sequence (DNA): TGCAGCGTGGGACTAGGAACTTCCGAGCAGTACTTC.

This clonotype has ten or more counts. The DNA for the CDR3 is TGCAGCGTTGTTGGGAACCAAGAGACCCAGTACTTC. This encodes CSVVGNQETQYF. The chain links TRBV29-1 to TRBJ2-5; D is undetermined. Deletions cut 4 bases from V and 0 bases from J, with 6 bases between. Per germline, CDR1 SQVTM and CDR2 ANQGSEA. The CDR3 has 12 residues. The full variable domain, with the rest looked up from reference TRBV29-1 and TRBJ2-5, is SAVISQKPSRDICQRGTSLTIQCQVDSQVTMMFWYRQQPGQSLTLIATANQGSEATYESGFVIDKFPISRPNLTFSTLTVSNMSPEDSSIYLCSVVGNQETQYFGPGTRLLVL.

As concerns this clonotype: One end of the junction fails to match germline, which may point to a read error. V is TRBV7-6 and J is TRBJ2-1; tentative D call: TRBD2 (6 bases). The CDR3 covers 15 residues. The germline gives CDR1 SGHVS, CDR2 FNYEAQ. The CDR3 is CAGSLGTGAYNEQFF. The CDR3 DNA sequence: TGTGCCGGCAGCTTAGGGACGGGGGCCTACAATGAGCAGTTCTTC.

The rearrangement joins TRBV5-1 to TRBJ2-7, with a weak D call TRBD2 (6 bases). The CDR3 extends over 15 amino acids. Trimming took 1 base from V and 3 from J, leaving 14 bases between them. Germline V gives CDR1 SGHRS, CDR2 YFSETQ. The CDR3 DNA reads as TGCGCCAGCAGCTTGTTTCCGGGAGAAGGCTACGAGCAGTACTTC. Its protein is CASSLFPGEGYEQYF.

Details on this clonotype: This may be a read error, as it is one base from a much larger clone. V gene TRBV20-1 combines with J gene TRBJ2-3, with D hard to call. The CDR3 runs to 13 residues. CDR1 and CDR2 (germline): DFQATT, SNEGSKA (reference sequence). CDR3 sequence (DNA): TGCAGTGCTAAGCTTGGATTAGGAGATACGCAGGATTTT. It encodes CSAKLGLGDTQDF.

This clonotype was recorded a few times. Just one base apart from a much larger clone, this may be a read error. The chain is built from TRBV29-1 and TRBJ2-7; D perhaps matches TRBD1 (6 bases). Per germline, CDR1 SQVTM and CDR2 ANQGSEA. The CDR3 length is 12 residues. The CDR3 nucleotides read TGCAGCGTAGGGGACAATAACTACGAGCAGTGCTTC. Its protein product is CSVGDNNYEQCF.

The rearrangement joins TRBV20-1 to TRBJ1-1; D not resolved. This CDR3 contains 14 residues. Between the trimmed V and J ends, which lost 1 base and 3 bases, there was a span of 12 bases. Germline V gene data show CDR1 as DFQATT and CDR2 as SNEGSKA (reference sequence). The CDR3 coding sequence is TGCAGTGCTAGAGCTAGTACAGAGGACACTGAAGCTTTCTTT. It yields the protein CSARASTEDTEAFF.

The sample holds many counts of this clonotype. The J gene is TRBJ2-7, the V gene TRBV27; D gene ambiguous. The CDR3 length is 13 residues. In germline, CDR1 is MNHEY, CDR2 SMNVEV (reference sequence). Trimming cost V 3 bases and J 3 bases, with 9 bases left between them. The CDR3 DNA is TGTGCCAGCAGTTTCGGGCCCTTCTACGAGCAGTACTTC. Its protein product is CASSFGPFYEQYF.

This clonotype was counted ten times or more. The rearrangement joins TRBV3-1 to TRBJ2-1; TRBD2 matches 14 bases. V trimming: 1 base; J trimming: 8 bases; junction bases outside the gene matches: 7. The CDR3 has 17 amino acids. Per the germline V gene, CDR1 is LGHDT and CDR2 is YNNKEL (reference sequence). Here the CDR3 reads CASSQVVGTSGGYEQFF. CDR3 sequence (DNA): TGTGCCAGCAGCCAAGTGGTCGGGACTAGCGGGGGCTATGAGCAGTTCTTC.

This clonotype was picked up a small number of times. The V call is TRBV7-3, the J call TRBJ2-4, with 7 bases that match TRBD2. The junction had 15 bases not matched to a gene; V was cut back by 4 bases and J by 9 bases. The V gene's germline CDR1 is SGHTA and CDR2 FQGTGA. The CDR3 runs to 16 residues. CDR3 sequence (DNA): TGTGCCAGCAGCTCGACCTCCGGGACTACCCGCGGCATTCAGTACTTC. As protein: CASSSTSGTTRGIQYF.

The chain employs TRBV15 and TRBJ2-3, with 7 bases matching TRBD1. The germline V gene encodes CDR1 LNHNV and CDR2 YYDKDF (reference sequence). Trimming cost V 6 bases and J 0 bases; bases outside gene matches: 3. The CDR3 extends over 14 amino acids. The CDR3 nucleotides are TGTGCCACCAGTCCGACAGGGAGCACAGATACGCAGTATTTT. Protein product: CATSPTGSTDTQYF.

This clonotype has only a few counts. The chain carries TRBV11-1 and TRBJ2-1; no clear D gene. Germline V gene sequence: CDR1 SGHAT, CDR2 FQDESV (reference sequence). Trimming took 2 bases from V and 5 from J, leaving 10 bases between them. This CDR3 region has 14 residues. The CDR3 loop is CASSLSRRDNEQFF. CDR3 in DNA: TGTGCCAGCAGCTTAAGCCGCAGAGACAATGAGCAGTTCTTC.

This rearrangement joins TRBV20-1 to TRBJ2-5; TRBD1 aligns across 7 bases. In germline, CDR1 is DFQATT, CDR2 SNEGSKA (reference sequence). The junction had 6 bases not matched to a gene; V was cut back by 1 base and J by 4 bases. The CDR3 consists of 14 residues. The CDR3: CSARGGTERETQYF. As DNA, the CDR3 is TGCAGTGCTAGAGGGGGGACAGAGAGAGAGACCCAGTACTTC.

CDR3 region: CASSAIPLLAGGRETQYF. DNA of the CDR3: TGTGCCAGCAGCGCCATACCGTTACTAGCGGGGGGGCGAGAGACCCAGTACTTC. The chain joins TRBV7-2 to TRBJ2-5, with 13 bases fitting TRBD2. This CDR3 spans 18 amino acids. CDR1 SGHTA and CDR2 FQGNSA come from the germline V gene. The trim removed 5 bases at V and 4 bases at J, leaving 13 bases unmatched.

This clonotype was detected ten times or more. The genes are TRBV20-1 and TRBJ2-1; 9 bases line up with TRBD1. In germline, CDR1 is DFQATT, CDR2 SNEGSKA (reference sequence). This CDR3 has 14 residues. V shed 6 bases, J shed 7 bases, and the junction held 10 bases outside the gene matches. The CDR3 coding sequence is TGCAGTGCCGTGGGGGACAGGGTGAGGAATGAGCAGTTCTTC. As protein: CSAVGDRVRNEQFF.

Notes on this clonotype: A much more abundant neighbour one base away suggests this may be a read error. V is TRBV5-1 and J is TRBJ2-1, with D perhaps TRBD2 (5 bases). The J call could be wrong; TRBJ2-7 is a better fit for the DNA end. Per germline, CDR1 SGHRS and CDR2 YFSETQ. The CDR3 sequence is 16 residues long. CDR3 DNA sequence: TGCGCCAGCAGCTTGAGGTGGAGCGGCGACTACAATGAGCAGTACTTC. Protein product: CASSLRWSGDYNEQYF.

Notes on this clonotype: A read error is possible here, since a much larger clone lies one base away. This chain connects TRBV28 to TRBJ2-1; 7 nucleotides match TRBD1. Trimming cost V 11 bases and J 4 bases; bases outside gene matches: 8. Germline CDR1 and CDR2: MDHEN and SYDVKM. This CDR3 has 13 amino acids. CDR3 sequence reads: CAGIRGKYNEQFF. CDR3 bases: TGTGCCGGCATCAGGGGGAAATACAATGAGCAGTTCTTC.

This clonotype was found a few times. This chain links TRBV9 with TRBJ2-1, with TRBD2 identical over 8 bases. The CDR3 covers 14 residues. V trimming: 4 bases; J trimming: 6 bases; junction bases outside the gene matches: 6. Looked up from germline, CDR1 is SGDLS and CDR2 is YYNGEE. CDR3 nucleotides: TGTGCCAGCAGCCCCCGGACTAGCAGCAATGAGCAGTTCTTC. Protein sequence: CASSPRTSSNEQFF.

On this clonotype: The junction departs from germline at one end; a sequencing error may be responsible. The rearrangement joins TRBV7-2 to TRBJ2-5; D is unresolved. In germline, CDR1 is SGHTA, CDR2 FQGNSA. CDR3 length equals 15 residues. CDR3 nucleotides: TGTGTCAGCAGCTTATACTCAAGCAGACAAGAGACCCAGTACTTC. Amino acids: CVSSLYSSRQETQYF.

This clonotype was recorded at least ten times. The chain couples TRBV4-1 to TRBJ1-5; no reliable D call. Trimming cost V 1 base and J 4 bases, with 5 bases left between them. Germline assignment: CDR1 MGHRA and CDR2 YSYEKL. The CDR3 has 13 amino acids. The CDR3 DNA is TGCGCCAGCAGCCAAGGCCCGAATCAGCCCCAGCATTTT. Translation gives CASSQGPNQPQHF.

This clonotype has a handful of counts. The chain joins TRBV27 to TRBJ2-1, with 9 bases matching TRBD1. The CDR3 is 15 residues long. The V gene end was trimmed by 7 bases and the J gene end by 3 bases; junction bases not matched to a gene: 7. In germline, CDR1 is MNHEY, CDR2 SMNVEV (reference sequence). The DNA for the CDR3 is TGTGCCAGCAAACTCCCGGGACAGGGCTACAATGAGCAGTTCTTC. Its protein is CASKLPGQGYNEQFF.

About this clonotype: It may be a read error: a sequence one base away is much more abundant. The chain combines TRBV29-1 with TRBJ2-7, with TRBD1 identical over 9 bases. The CDR3 is 14 residues long. Per the germline V gene, CDR1 is SQVTM and CDR2 is ANQGSEA. The CDR3 nucleotides read TGCGCCGCCGCCAACAGGGGGCGATGGAATGAGCAGTACTTC. Its translation is CAAANRGRWNEQYF.

This clonotype was counted once. The V and J genes are TRBV7-6 and TRBJ2-1; D remains unclear. This CDR3 has 13 residues. Between the trimmed V and J ends, which lost 5 bases and 0 bases, there was a span of 5 bases. Germline V lookup: CDR1 SGHVS, CDR2 FNYEAQ. CDR3 residues: CASSRLSYNEQFF. CDR3 nucleotides: TGTGCCAGCAGCCGGCTCTCCTACAATGAGCAGTTCTTC.

This clonotype was counted many times. The V gene is TRBV6-2 or TRBV6-3, the J gene TRBJ1-2; D ambiguous. The CDR3 spans 12 residues. CDR1 MNHEY and CDR2 SVGEGT come from the germline V gene. Trimming removed 4 bases at V and 8 bases at J, with 11 bases between. The CDR3 loop is CASSSHDEGYTF. In DNA form, the CDR3 reads TGTGCCAGCAGTTCCCATGACGAGGGCTACACCTTC.

The rearrangement joins TRBV20-1 to TRBJ1-1; tentatively, D is TRBD1 (6 bases). This CDR3 spans 14 amino acids. Trimming pared 6 bases from V and 1 base from J, leaving 15 bases between. The germline CDR1 and CDR2 sequences are DFQATT and SNEGSKA (reference sequence). The CDR3 here is CSALTGSGNTEAFF. The CDR3, as DNA: TGCAGTGCACTTACAGGGTCGGGGAACACTGAAGCTTTCTTT.

The V call is TRBV20-1, the J call TRBJ2-5; D gene unclear. The J call may be incorrect, as the DNA end agrees better with TRBJ2-7. CDR3 length equals 13 residues. Looked up from germline, CDR1 is DFQATT and CDR2 is SNEGSKA (reference sequence). Written as DNA, the CDR3 is TGCAGTGCATTTTGGACCGACCCCTCCGAGCAGTACTTC. It yields the protein CSAFWTDPSEQYF.

This clonotype came up a few times. V is TRBV2 and J is TRBJ1-5; D call uncertain. This CDR3 is 14 amino acids long. V was clipped by 5 bases and J by 6 bases, with 14 bases between them. Germline CDR1 reads SNHLY; CDR2 reads FYNNEI. CDR3 loop: CASSPTRFGQPQHF. CDR3 DNA: TGTGCCAGCAGTCCTACGCGGTTTGGTCAGCCCCAGCATTTT. The variable domain in full, with the rest retrieved from reference TRBV2 and TRBJ1-5, is EPEVTQTPSHQVTQMGQEVILRCVPISNHLYFYWYRQILGQKVEFLVSFYNNEISEKSEIFDDQFSVERPDGSNFTLKIRSTKLEDSAMYFCASSPTRFGQPQHFGDGTRLSIL.

CDR3 nucleotides: TGCGCCAGCAGCCAAGAGAGACAGGGAGTTGATGGCTACACCTTC. This sequence encodes CASSQERQGVDGYTF. This chain uses TRBV4-3 with TRBJ1-2, with 7 bases lining up with TRBD1. The CDR3 runs to 15 residues. Trimming removed 0 bases from V and 6 bases from J; junction bases left unmatched: 7. From germline, CDR1 is LGHNA and CDR2 YSLEER.